This TCR beta chain appears in the sequencing data of a study of cytomegalovirus exposure and HLA in healthy donors. The CDR3 has 11 amino acids. Germline assignment: CDR1 SGHTA and CDR2 FQGNSA. The germline V and J ends were trimmed by 5 bases and 7 bases, with 6 bases remaining between them. PCR employed 60 Vbeta and 13 Jbeta primers. TCRdb's copy holds only in-frame clones and misses some; the assay was immunoSEQ multiplex PCR. Reported are 130,000 or so clones; the ten largest clones contain 1.5% to 1.9%. This TCR came from a woman aged 35 to 49 in good health and CMV-seronegative. The V call is TRBV7-2, the J call TRBJ2-1, with D hard to call. Sequencing input: PBMCs. The CDR3 region has the DNA TGTGCCAGCAGCCCCCAGAATGAGCAGTTCTTC. Translation gives CASSPQNEQFF.